This T cell receptor (beta chain) was found in a study of blood T cell repertoires in COVID-19. The overall study: Sources were T cells, B-cell-depleted T cells, or PBMCs; the material itself was cDNA or gDNA.

Germline lookup yields CDR1 LNHDA and CDR2 SQIVND (reference sequence). The CDR3 is 15 residues long. V was clipped by 3 bases and J by 2 bases, with 13 bases between them. In the authors' workflow: Nucleated cell counts were estimated from reference gene primer amplification. Clones were sequenced by immunoSEQ multiplex PCR, and TCRdb holds only the in-frame ones, with some missing. V and J calls and clone size follow that table, whereas D and trimming were derived from the DNA. Found here are more than 95,000 clones, approximately 90% of them singletons; the top ten hold approximately 1.7%. The sequence was obtained from a human donor with active COVID-19. The donor label of this sample is uncertain. The J gene is TRBJ1-1, the V gene TRBV19; perhaps TRBD1 as D (5 bases). The source material was peripheral blood. This CDR3 is CASSIRPQGNTEAFF. Here the CDR3 DNA reads TGTGCCAGTAGTATCCGACCTCAGGGTAACACTGAAGCTTTCTTT.